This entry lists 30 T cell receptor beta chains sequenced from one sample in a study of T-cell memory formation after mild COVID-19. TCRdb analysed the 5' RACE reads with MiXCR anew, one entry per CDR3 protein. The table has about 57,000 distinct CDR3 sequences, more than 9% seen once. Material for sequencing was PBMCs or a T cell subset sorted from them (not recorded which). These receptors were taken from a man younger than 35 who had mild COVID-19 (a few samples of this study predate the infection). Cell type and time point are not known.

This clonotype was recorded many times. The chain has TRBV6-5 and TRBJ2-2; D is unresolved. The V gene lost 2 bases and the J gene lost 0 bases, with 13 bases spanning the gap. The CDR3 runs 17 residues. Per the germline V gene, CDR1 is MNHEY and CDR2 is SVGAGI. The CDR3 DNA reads TGTGCCAGCAGTTACGTCCTACGGACCGCGAACACCGGGGAGCTGTTTTTT. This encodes CASSYVLRTANTGELFF.

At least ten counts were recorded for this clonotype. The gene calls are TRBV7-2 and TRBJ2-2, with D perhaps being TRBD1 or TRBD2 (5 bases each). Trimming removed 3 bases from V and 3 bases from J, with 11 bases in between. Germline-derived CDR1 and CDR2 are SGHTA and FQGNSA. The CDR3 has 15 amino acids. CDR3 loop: CASSFQGVDTGELFF. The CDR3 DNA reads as TGTGCCAGCAGCTTTCAGGGAGTGGACACCGGGGAGCTGTTTTTT.

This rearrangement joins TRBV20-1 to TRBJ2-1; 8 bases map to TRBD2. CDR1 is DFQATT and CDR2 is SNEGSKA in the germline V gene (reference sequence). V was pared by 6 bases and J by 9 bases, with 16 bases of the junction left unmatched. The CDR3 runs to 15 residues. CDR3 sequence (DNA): TGCAGTGCCCCCGAACCGGGACTAGTATGGAGTGAGCAGTTCTTC. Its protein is CSAPEPGLVWSEQFF.

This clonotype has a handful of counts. The CDR3 DNA is TGTGCCAGCAGTAACGGAGGGGCGCGGGTCTATGGCTACACCTTC. It is translated as CASSNGGARVYGYTF. V usage is TRBV12-3 or TRBV12-4 and J usage is TRBJ1-2, with D maybe TRBD1 (5 bases). V dropped 5 bases and J dropped 4 bases, with 17 bases sitting between them. CDR3 length equals 15 residues.

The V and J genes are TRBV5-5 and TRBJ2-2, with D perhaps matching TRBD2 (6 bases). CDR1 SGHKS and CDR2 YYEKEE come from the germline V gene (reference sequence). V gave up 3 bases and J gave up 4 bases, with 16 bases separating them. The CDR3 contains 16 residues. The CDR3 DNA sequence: TGTGCCAGCAGCTCCCGGGGGACCCTTTCCACCGGGGAGCTGTTTTTT. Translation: CASSSRGTLSTGELFF.

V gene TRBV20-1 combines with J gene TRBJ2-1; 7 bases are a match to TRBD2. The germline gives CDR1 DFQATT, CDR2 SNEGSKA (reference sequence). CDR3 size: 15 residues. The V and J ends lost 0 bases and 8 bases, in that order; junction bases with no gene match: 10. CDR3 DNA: TGCAGTGCTAGAGATCTGGTTAGCGGGCTGGATGAGCAGTTCTTC. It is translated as CSARDLVSGLDEQFF.

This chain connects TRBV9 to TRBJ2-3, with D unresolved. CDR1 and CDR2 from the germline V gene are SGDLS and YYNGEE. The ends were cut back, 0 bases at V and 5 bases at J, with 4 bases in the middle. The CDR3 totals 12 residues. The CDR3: CASSVVQDTQYF. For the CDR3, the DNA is TGTGCCAGCAGCGTAGTCCAAGATACGCAGTATTTT.

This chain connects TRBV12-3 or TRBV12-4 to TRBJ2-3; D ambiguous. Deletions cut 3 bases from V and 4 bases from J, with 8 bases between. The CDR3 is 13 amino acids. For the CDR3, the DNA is TGTGCCAGCAGTTTTAGGGTTCCAGATACGCAGTATTTT. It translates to CASSFRVPDTQYF.

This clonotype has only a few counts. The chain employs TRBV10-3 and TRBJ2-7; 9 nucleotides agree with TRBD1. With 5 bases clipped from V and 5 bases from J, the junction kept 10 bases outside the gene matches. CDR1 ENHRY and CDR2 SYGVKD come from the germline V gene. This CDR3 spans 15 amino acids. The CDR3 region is CAISIDRGSKHEQYF. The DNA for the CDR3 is TGTGCCATCAGTATTGACAGGGGGAGTAAACACGAGCAGTACTTC.

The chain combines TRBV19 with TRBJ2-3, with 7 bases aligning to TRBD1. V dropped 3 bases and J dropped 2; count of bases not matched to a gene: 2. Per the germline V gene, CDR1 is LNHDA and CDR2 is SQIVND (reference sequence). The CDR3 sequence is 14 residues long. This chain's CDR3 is CASSIGQDTDTQYF. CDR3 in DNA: TGTGCCAGTAGTATCGGACAGGACACAGATACGCAGTATTTT.

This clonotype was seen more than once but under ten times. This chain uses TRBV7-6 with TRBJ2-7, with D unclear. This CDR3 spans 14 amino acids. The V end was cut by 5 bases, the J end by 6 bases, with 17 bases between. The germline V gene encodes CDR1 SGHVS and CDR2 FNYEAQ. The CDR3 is CASSPMGSLREQYF. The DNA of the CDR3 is TGTGCCAGCAGCCCAATGGGGTCTTTACGCGAGCAGTACTTC.

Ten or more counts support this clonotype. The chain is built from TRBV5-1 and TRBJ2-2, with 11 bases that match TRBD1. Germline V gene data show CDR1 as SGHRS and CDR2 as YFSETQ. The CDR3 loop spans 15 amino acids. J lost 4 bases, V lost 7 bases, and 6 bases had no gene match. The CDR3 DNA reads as TGCGCCAGCGCGCGGACAGGGGGCAGCACCGGGGAGCTGTTTTTT. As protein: CASARTGGSTGELFF.

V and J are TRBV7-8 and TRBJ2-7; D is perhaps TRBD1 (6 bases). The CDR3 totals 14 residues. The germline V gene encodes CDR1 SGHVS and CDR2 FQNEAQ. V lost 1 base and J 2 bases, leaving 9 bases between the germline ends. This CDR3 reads CASSLGGHPYEQYV. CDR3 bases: TGTGCCAGCAGCTTAGGGGGACACCCCTACGAGCAGTACGTC.

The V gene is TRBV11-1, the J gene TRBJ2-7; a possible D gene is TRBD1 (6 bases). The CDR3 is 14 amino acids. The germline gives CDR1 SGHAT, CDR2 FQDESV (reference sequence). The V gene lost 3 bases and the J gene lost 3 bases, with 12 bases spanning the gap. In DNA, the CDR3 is TGTGCCAGCAGCTTTGGTTCAGGGGACTACGAGCAGTACGTC. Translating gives CASSFGSGDYEQYV.

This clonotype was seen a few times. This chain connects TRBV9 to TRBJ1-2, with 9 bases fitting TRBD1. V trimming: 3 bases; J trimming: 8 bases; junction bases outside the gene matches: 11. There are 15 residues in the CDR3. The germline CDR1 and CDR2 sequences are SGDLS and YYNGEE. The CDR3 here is CASSAGTGRSDGYTF. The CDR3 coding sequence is TGTGCCAGCAGCGCCGGGACAGGGAGATCAGACGGCTACACCTTC.

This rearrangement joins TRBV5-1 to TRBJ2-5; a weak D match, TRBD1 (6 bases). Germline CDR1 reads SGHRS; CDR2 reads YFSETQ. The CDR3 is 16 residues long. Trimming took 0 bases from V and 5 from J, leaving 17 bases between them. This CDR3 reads CASSLEWGRGSETQYF. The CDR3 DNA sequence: TGCGCCAGCAGCTTGGAGTGGGGCAGGGGAAGTGAGACCCAGTACTTC.

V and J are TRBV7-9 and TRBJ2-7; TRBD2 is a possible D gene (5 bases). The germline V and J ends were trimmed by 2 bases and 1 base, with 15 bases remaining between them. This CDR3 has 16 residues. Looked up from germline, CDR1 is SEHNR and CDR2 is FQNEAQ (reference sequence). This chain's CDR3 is CASSLSTRTGSYEQYF. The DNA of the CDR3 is TGTGCCAGCAGCTTAAGTACGAGGACGGGATCCTACGAGCAGTACTTC.

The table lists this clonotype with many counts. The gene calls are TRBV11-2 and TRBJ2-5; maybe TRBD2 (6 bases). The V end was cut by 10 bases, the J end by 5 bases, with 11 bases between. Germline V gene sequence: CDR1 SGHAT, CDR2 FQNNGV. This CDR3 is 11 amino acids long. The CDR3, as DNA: TGTGCCATCCGGAGGGGCGAGACCCAGTACTTC. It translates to CAIRRGETQYF. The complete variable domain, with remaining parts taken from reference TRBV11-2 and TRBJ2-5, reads EAGVAQSPRYKIIEKRQSVAFWCNPISGHATLYWYQQILGQGPKLLIQFQNNGVVDDSQLPKDRFSAERLKGVDSTLKIQPAKLEDSAVYLCAIRRGETQYFGPGTRLLVL.

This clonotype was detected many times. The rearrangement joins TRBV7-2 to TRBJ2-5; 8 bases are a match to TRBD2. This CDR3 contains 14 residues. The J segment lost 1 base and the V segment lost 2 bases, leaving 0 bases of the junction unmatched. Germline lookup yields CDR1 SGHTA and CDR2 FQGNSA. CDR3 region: CASSLTSGQETQYF. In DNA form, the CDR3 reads TGTGCCAGCAGCTTAACTAGCGGCCAAGAGACCCAGTACTTC.

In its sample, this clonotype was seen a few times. The chain's CDR3 is CASSDRQNYGYTF. The CDR3 DNA sequence: TGCGCCAGCAGCGATAGACAGAACTATGGCTACACCTTC. The V call is TRBV5-1, the J call TRBJ1-2, with D tentatively TRBD1 (5 bases). Germline CDR1 and CDR2: SGHRS and YFSETQ. The CDR3 has 13 amino acids. Trimming shortened V by 4 bases and J by 2 bases, and 9 bases separated the two germline ends. Looking up the rest from reference TRBV5-1 and TRBJ1-2 gives the full variable domain: KAGVTQTPRYLIKTRGQQVTLSCSPISGHRSVSWYQQTPGQGLQFLFEYFSETQRNKGNFPGRFSGRQFSNSRSEMNVSTLELGDSALYLCASSDRQNYGYTFGSGTRLTVV.

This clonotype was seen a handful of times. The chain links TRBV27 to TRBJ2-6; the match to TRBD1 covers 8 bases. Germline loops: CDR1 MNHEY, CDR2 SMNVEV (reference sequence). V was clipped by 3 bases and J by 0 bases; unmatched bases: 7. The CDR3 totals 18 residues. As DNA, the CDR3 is TGTGCCAGCAGTTTCGCAGGGGGCTTCGGCTCTGGGGCCAACGTCCTGACTTTC. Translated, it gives CASSFAGGFGSGANVLTF.

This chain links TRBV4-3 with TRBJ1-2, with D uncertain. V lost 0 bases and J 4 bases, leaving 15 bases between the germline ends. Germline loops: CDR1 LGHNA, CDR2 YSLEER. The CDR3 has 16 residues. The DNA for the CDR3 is TGCGCCAGCAGCCAAGATCTCCTAACAGCCGTCTATGGCTACACCTTC. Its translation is CASSQDLLTAVYGYTF.

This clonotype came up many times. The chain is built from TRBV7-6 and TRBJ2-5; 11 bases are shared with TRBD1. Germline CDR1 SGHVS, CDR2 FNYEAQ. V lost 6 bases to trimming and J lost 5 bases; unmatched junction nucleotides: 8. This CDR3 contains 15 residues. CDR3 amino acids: CASRAWTGGSETQYF. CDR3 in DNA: TGTGCCAGCAGAGCCTGGACAGGGGGCAGCGAGACCCAGTACTTC.

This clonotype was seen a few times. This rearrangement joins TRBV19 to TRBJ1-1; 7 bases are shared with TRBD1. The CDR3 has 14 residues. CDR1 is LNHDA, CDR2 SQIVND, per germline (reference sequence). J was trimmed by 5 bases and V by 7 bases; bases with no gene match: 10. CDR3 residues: CASTPGQGVTEAFF. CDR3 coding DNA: TGTGCCAGTACACCCGGGCAGGGGGTTACTGAAGCTTTCTTT.

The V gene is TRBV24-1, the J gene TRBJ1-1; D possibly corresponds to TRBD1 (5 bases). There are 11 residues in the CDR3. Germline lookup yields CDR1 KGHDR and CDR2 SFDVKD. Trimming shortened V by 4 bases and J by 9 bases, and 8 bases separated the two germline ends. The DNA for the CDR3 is TGTGCCACCAGTGACGGGACCAAAGCTTTCTTT. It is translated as CATSDGTKAFF.

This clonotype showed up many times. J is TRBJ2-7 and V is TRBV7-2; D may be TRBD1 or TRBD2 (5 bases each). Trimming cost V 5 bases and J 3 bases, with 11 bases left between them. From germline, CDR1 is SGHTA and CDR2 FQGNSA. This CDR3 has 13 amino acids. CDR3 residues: CASSRDVIYEQYF. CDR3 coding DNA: TGTGCCAGCAGCCGGGACGTAATCTACGAGCAGTACTTC.

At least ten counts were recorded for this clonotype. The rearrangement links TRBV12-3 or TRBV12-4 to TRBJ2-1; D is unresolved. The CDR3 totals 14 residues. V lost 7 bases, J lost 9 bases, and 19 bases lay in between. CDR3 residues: CASIELRSGSEQFF. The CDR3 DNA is TGTGCCAGCATTGAACTACGGTCCGGTAGTGAGCAGTTCTTC.

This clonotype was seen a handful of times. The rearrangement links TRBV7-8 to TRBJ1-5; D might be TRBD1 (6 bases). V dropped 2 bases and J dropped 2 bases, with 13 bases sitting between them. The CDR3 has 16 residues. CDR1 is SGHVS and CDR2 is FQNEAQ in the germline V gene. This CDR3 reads CASSLLSSGGNQPQHF. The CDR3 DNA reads TGTGCCAGCAGCTTATTGTCATCAGGGGGCAATCAGCCCCAGCATTTT.

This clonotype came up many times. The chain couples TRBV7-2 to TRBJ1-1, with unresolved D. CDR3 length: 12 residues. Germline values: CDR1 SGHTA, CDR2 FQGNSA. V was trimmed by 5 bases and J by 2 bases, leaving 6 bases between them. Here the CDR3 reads CASSTYNTEAFF. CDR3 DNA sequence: TGTGCCAGCAGCACTTACAACACTGAAGCTTTCTTT.

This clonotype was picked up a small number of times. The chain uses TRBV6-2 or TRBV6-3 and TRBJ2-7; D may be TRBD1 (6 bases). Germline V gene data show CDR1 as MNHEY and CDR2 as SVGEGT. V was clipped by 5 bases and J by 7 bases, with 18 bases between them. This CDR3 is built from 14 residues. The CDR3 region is CASSRTVGRGEQYV. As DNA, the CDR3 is TGTGCCAGCAGTCGGACAGTCGGGCGAGGAGAGCAGTACGTC.